The T cell receptor beta chain under discussion was sequenced for a study of blood T cell repertoires in COVID-19. Study-wide context: Samples of COVID-19 (acute and convalescent) were obtained from the United States, Italy and Spain.

The assay was immunoSEQ multiplex PCR, and TCRdb's table has in-frame clones only and misses some. The sample carries about 310,000 clones, 87% recorded once. Participant reports of clinical history set cohort assignment. Recovery meant two consecutive negative NP/OP PCR tests, professional clearance, or resolved symptoms. CDR3 length: 12 residues. Per germline, CDR1 SQVTM and CDR2 ANQGSEA. Deletions cut 7 bases from V and 2 bases from J, with 12 bases between. Sequencing was carried out using PBMCs or T cells enriched from blood (not recorded which). This TCR was sampled from a woman between 18 and 29 years old who had recovered from COVID-19. The chain links TRBV29-1 to TRBJ2-7; TRBD2 is a possible D gene (6 bases). The CDR3 DNA sequence: TGCAGCGCCTTACTAGCCCCCTACGAGCAGTACTTC. It encodes CSALLAPYEQYF.